These 26 T cell receptor beta chains originate from one sample sequenced in a study of vaccination and CD4 T cells after COVID-19. Their antigen targets remain unknown. The study sequenced cultured CD4+ T cell DNA using the Oncomine TCR Beta short-read assay. TCRdb reanalysed the PCR reads using MiXCR and keeps one entry per CDR3 protein. The sample contains around 20,000 distinct CDR3 sequences, approximately 50% of which appear only once. Treatment specified: approximately 10-day PBMC culture with coronavirus spike peptide pools or control peptides (ViraFEST assay). Specimen: CD4+ T cells from blood, cultured in vitro, collected after SARS-CoV-2 vaccination. Every receptor here comes from a human donor who had recovered from COVID-19.

The J gene is TRBJ2-2, the V gene TRBV7-9, with D perhaps matching TRBD2 (5 bases). Per the germline V gene, CDR1 is SEHNR and CDR2 is FQNEAQ (reference sequence). The CDR3 has 16 residues. Trimming stripped 1 base from V and 5 bases from J, with 14 bases between. CDR3 DNA sequence: TGTGCCAGCAGCTTAGTAGATTGGACGGGGACCGGGGAGCTGTTTTTT. Its protein is CASSLVDWTGTGELFF.

V gene TRBV25-1 combines with J gene TRBJ1-2; no firm D call. This CDR3 is 14 amino acids long. Germline lookup yields CDR1 MGHDK and CDR2 SYGVNS. The V and J ends lost 1 base and 12 bases respectively, with 18 bases between them. CDR3: CASSESGDLGIDTF. Written as DNA, the CDR3 is TGTGCCAGCAGTGAATCGGGCGACTTGGGAATCGACACCTTC.

The chain carries TRBV6-1 and TRBJ1-6; D is uncertain. The V end was cut by 6 bases, the J end by 5 bases, with 20 bases between. This CDR3 comprises 17 residues. The germline V gene has CDR1 MNHNS and CDR2 SASEGT. CDR3 sequence (DNA): TGTGCCAGCAGACGAACTCTGACCCAGCCTAATAATTCACCCCTCCACTTT. Translating gives CASRRTLTQPNNSPLHF.

This clonotype was seen just once. V and J are TRBV30 and TRBJ2-1; D is uncertain. Deletions cut 2 bases from V and 9 bases from J, with 11 bases between. This CDR3 contains 12 residues. CDR1 is GTSNPN, CDR2 SVGIG, per germline (reference sequence). The CDR3 DNA reads TGTGCCTGGAGTTCTGGGATCAGTGAGCAGTTCTTC. This gives the protein CAWSSGISEQFF.

The chain links TRBV6-5 to TRBJ2-7; 8 positions agree with TRBD1. Per the germline V gene, CDR1 is MNHEY and CDR2 is SVGAGI. V trimming: 0 bases; J trimming: 2 bases; junction bases outside the gene matches: 9. The CDR3 totals 17 residues. This CDR3 reads CASSYSSWGTGPYEQYF. The CDR3 coding sequence is TGTGCCAGCAGTTACTCGAGTTGGGGGACAGGTCCCTACGAGCAGTACTTC.

J is TRBJ2-7 and V is TRBV30; D is ambiguous. There are 14 residues in the CDR3. Germline-derived CDR1 and CDR2 are GTSNPN and SVGIG (reference sequence). The V and J ends lost 2 bases and 2 bases respectively, with 13 bases between them. The CDR3 DNA is TGTGCCTGGAGTCCTCGCCCGACTCCCTACGAGCAGTACTTC. This encodes CAWSPRPTPYEQYF.

The chain couples TRBV20-1 to TRBJ1-1, with 9 bases that match TRBD1. The ends lost 4 bases at V and 1 base at J; junction bases unmatched: 10. Germline loops: CDR1 DFQATT, CDR2 SNEGSKA (reference sequence). This CDR3 has 16 residues. In nucleotides, the CDR3 is TGCAGTGCTACCCCCGGGACAGGGTACTCGAACACTGAAGCTTTCTTT. This encodes CSATPGTGYSNTEAFF.

The chain carries TRBV10-3 and TRBJ1-5; D is perhaps TRBD1 (5 bases). This CDR3 region has 15 residues. Trimming stripped 5 bases from V and 0 bases from J, with 11 bases between. The germline gives CDR1 ENHRY, CDR2 SYGVKD. The CDR3: CAISMDIDSNQPQHF. The DNA of the CDR3 is TGTGCCATCAGTATGGACATAGATAGCAATCAGCCCCAGCATTTT.

The CDR3 coding sequence is TGTGCCAGCAGTTACGGCGGAATCTCCTACGAGCAGTACTTC. It is translated as CASSYGGISYEQYF. The chain recombines TRBV28 with TRBJ2-7; D is unresolved. The CDR3 runs to 14 residues. Between the trimmed V and J ends, which lost 4 bases and 0 bases, there was a span of 10 bases. Germline CDR1 MDHEN, CDR2 SYDVKM.

The chain employs TRBV6-2 or TRBV6-3 and TRBJ1-5; D unresolved. The length of the CDR3 is 12 residues. V lost 6 bases and J lost 1, with 4 bases in between. Germline values: CDR1 MNHEY, CDR2 SVGEGT. The CDR3 bases are TGTGCCAGCAGGGAGAGCAATCAGCCCCAGCATTTT. It encodes CASRESNQPQHF.

This clonotype appeared a few times. J is TRBJ2-2 and V is TRBV7-9, with D unresolved. The CDR3 is 15 amino acids. Germline CDR1 SEHNR, CDR2 FQNEAQ (reference sequence). The V and J ends lost 3 bases and 5 bases respectively, with 13 bases between them. This CDR3 reads CASSFWGPGTGELFF. The CDR3 bases are TGTGCCAGCAGCTTTTGGGGTCCTGGGACCGGGGAGCTGTTTTTT.

The CDR3 is CASSYPSGRIGYEQYF. The CDR3 DNA follows: TGTGCCAGCAGTTACCCCAGCGGGAGAATCGGCTACGAGCAGTACTTC. The chain has TRBV6-2 or TRBV6-3 and TRBJ2-7; 8 bases match TRBD2. CDR3 length: 16 residues. The J segment lost 3 bases and the V segment lost 2 bases, leaving 9 bases of the junction unmatched. CDR1 is MNHEY, CDR2 SVGEGT, per germline.

The chain couples TRBV9 to TRBJ2-5; TRBD2 might be the D (6 bases). The length of the CDR3 is 15 residues. Germline V gives CDR1 SGDLS, CDR2 YYNGEE. Trimming removed 4 bases at V and 0 bases at J, with 13 bases between. This chain's CDR3 is CASSLIPGDQETQYF. In nucleotides, the CDR3 is TGTGCCAGCAGCCTCATTCCGGGAGACCAAGAGACCCAGTACTTC. Full variable domain (remainder filled in from reference TRBV9 and TRBJ2-5): DSGVTQTPKHLITATGQRVTLRCSPRSGDLSVYWYQQSLDQGLQFLIQYYNGEERAKGNILERFSAQQFPDLHSELNLSSLELGDSALYFCASSLIPGDQETQYFGPGTRLLVL.

The chain is built from TRBV12-3 or TRBV12-4 and TRBJ1-1, with TRBD1 as a possible D gene (5 bases). CDR3 length: 13 amino acids. Trimming cost V 7 bases and J 4 bases, with 13 bases left between them. The CDR3 reads CASTMGQGTEAFF. The CDR3 DNA sequence: TGTGCCAGCACGATGGGTCAGGGCACTGAAGCTTTCTTT.

The chain combines TRBV7-2 with TRBJ1-2; maybe TRBD1 (5 bases). The germline gives CDR1 SGHTA, CDR2 FQGNSA. The CDR3 sequence is 15 residues long. Deletions cut 4 bases from V and 4 bases from J, with 16 bases between. CDR3 bases: TGTGCCAGCAGCTCCCCGGGGGAATTTGGCTATGGCTACACCTTC. It is translated as CASSSPGEFGYGYTF.

The chain uses TRBV6-5 and TRBJ1-1; 10 nucleotides agree with TRBD1. The germline V gene has CDR1 MNHEY and CDR2 SVGAGI. CDR3 length equals 15 residues. Trimming cost V 4 bases and J 4 bases; bases outside gene matches: 6. The CDR3: CASSSDRGRGTEAFF. The DNA of the CDR3 is TGTGCCAGCAGTTCTGACAGGGGGCGCGGCACTGAAGCTTTCTTT.

This clonotype was counted a few times. The rearrangement joins TRBV15 to TRBJ1-2; 9 bases agree with TRBD1. The V segment lost 2 bases and the J segment 6 bases; nucleotides outside the gene matches: 10. CDR3 length: 16 amino acids. The germline V gene has CDR1 LNHNV and CDR2 YYDKDF (reference sequence). Here the CDR3 reads CATSRTPRTGADGYTF. In DNA, the CDR3 is TGTGCCACCAGCAGAACCCCTCGGACAGGGGCTGATGGCTACACCTTC.

The genes are TRBV24-1 and TRBJ2-5, with 9 bases identical to TRBD1. Per the germline V gene, CDR1 is KGHDR and CDR2 is SFDVKD. Germline trimming cut 5 bases from V and 2 bases from J; bases unmatched to any gene: 5. CDR3 length: 15 residues. The CDR3 DNA reads TGTGCCACCAGTGCCCCCGGACAGGGGCAAGAGACCCAGTACTTC. Its translation is CATSAPGQGQETQYF.

This clonotype showed up just a few times. The chain uses TRBV19 and TRBJ2-7, with D possibly matching TRBD1 (7 bases). The CDR3 spans 12 residues. Trimming took 10 bases from V and 3 from J, leaving 13 bases between them. CDR1 is LNHDA, CDR2 SQIVND, per germline (reference sequence). The CDR3 loop reads CATGDRDYEQYF. The CDR3 DNA is TGTGCCACGGGAGACAGGGACTACGAGCAGTACTTC. Supplemented by reference TRBV19 and TRBJ2-7, the full variable domain reads DGGITQSPKYLFRKEGQNVTLSCEQNLNHDAMYWYRQDPGQGLRLIYYSQIVNDFQKGDIAEGYSVSREKKESFPLTVTSAQKNPTAFYLCATGDRDYEQYFGPGTRLTVT.

Only a few counts were recorded for this clonotype. This sequence joins TRBV6-5 and TRBJ1-5; TRBD1 is a possible D gene (6 bases). Germline V gene lookup returns CDR1 MNHEY and CDR2 SVGAGI. Between the trimmed V and J ends, which lost 3 bases and 5 bases, there was a span of 11 bases. The CDR3 runs 14 residues. The DNA for the CDR3 is TGTGCCAGCAGTTATCGGGGGGCAGATCAGCCCCAGCATTTT. This codes for CASSYRGADQPQHF.

This chain joins TRBV20-1 and TRBJ2-7; 8 bases line up with TRBD2. Losses at the gene ends were 5 bases for V and 5 bases for J; bases not matched to a gene: 8. The CDR3 consists of 13 residues. The germline CDR1 and CDR2 sequences are DFQATT and SNEGSKA (reference sequence). CDR3 sequence reads: CSAYSGAADEQYF. CDR3 coding DNA: TGCAGTGCTTATAGCGGGGCCGCGGACGAGCAGTACTTC.

The chain has TRBV6-2 or TRBV6-3 and TRBJ1-2; the D is unclear. Per germline, CDR1 MNHEY and CDR2 SVGEGT. The CDR3 runs to 12 residues. V shed 6 bases and J shed 6 bases, with 11 bases lying between them. CDR3 protein: CASSTLPDGYTF. In DNA form, the CDR3 reads TGTGCCAGCAGCACCCTACCTGATGGCTACACCTTC.

The chain employs TRBV2 and TRBJ2-3; possibly TRBD2 for D (6 bases). Trimming stripped 3 bases from V and 5 bases from J, with 15 bases between. Germline V gene lookup returns CDR1 SNHLY and CDR2 FYNNEI. This CDR3 is built from 15 residues. CDR3 sequence (DNA): TGTGCCAGCAGTGACGCGGCTAGCGTTGTAGATACGCAGTATTTT. Amino acid sequence: CASSDAASVVDTQYF.

The genes are TRBV7-9 and TRBJ1-1; tentatively, D is TRBD1 (5 bases). Germline assignment: CDR1 SEHNR and CDR2 FQNEAQ (reference sequence). Trimming removed 5 bases at V and 10 bases at J, with 32 bases between. The CDR3 is 18 residues long. The CDR3 DNA is TGTGCCAGCAGCGATCCCCTTAAGGGGATACCGAAGACACTGAGAGCTTTCTTT. Protein sequence: CASSDPLKGIPKTLRAFF.

This chain connects TRBV7-3 to TRBJ1-4, with D possibly TRBD1 on 6 matching bases. Trimming left V 2 bases short and J 5 bases short, with 12 bases between. This CDR3 has 15 amino acids. Germline CDR1 and CDR2: SGHTA and FQGTGA. Written as DNA, the CDR3 is TGTGCCAGCAGCTTATCCAGGGGACCAAATGAAAAACTGTTTTTT. The encoded protein is CASSLSRGPNEKLFF.

The rearrangement joins TRBV30 to TRBJ1-2; D is undetermined. The germline V and J ends were trimmed by 2 bases and 6 bases, with 10 bases remaining between them. The CDR3 has 12 residues. Germline CDR1 and CDR2: GTSNPN and SVGIG (reference sequence). CDR3: CAWSFRYNGYTF. The CDR3 bases are TGTGCCTGGAGTTTCAGGTACAATGGCTACACCTTC.